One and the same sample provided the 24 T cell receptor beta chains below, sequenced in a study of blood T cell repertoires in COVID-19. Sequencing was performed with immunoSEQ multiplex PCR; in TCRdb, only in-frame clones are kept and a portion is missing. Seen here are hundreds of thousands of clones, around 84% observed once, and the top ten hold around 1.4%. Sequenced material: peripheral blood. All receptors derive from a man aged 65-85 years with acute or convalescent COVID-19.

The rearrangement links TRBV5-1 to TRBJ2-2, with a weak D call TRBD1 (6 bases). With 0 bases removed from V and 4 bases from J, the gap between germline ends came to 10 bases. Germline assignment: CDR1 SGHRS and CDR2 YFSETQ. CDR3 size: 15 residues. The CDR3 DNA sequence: TGCGCCAGCAGCTTGGCAGGGGTAGGCACCGGGGAGCTGTTTTTT. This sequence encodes CASSLAGVGTGELFF. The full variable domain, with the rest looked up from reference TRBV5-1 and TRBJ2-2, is KAGVTQTPRYLIKTRGQQVTLSCSPISGHRSVSWYQQTPGQGLQFLFEYFSETQRNKGNFPGRFSGRQFSNSRSEMNVSTLELGDSALYLCASSLAGVGTGELFFGEGSRLTVL.

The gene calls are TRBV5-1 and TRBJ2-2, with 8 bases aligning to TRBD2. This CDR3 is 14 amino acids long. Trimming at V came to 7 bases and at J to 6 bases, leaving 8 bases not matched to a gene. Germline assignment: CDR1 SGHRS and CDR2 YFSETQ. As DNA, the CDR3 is TGCGCCAGCTCCCCCGGGACTAGTCCCGGGGAGCTGTTTTTT. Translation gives CASSPGTSPGELFF.

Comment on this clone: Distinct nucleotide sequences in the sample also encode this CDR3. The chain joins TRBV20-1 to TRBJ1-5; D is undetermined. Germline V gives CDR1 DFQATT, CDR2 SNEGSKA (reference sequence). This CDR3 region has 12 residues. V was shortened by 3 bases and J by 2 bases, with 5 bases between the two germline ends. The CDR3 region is CSASSGNQPQHF. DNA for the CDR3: TGCAGTGCTAGTTCAGGCAATCAGCCCCAGCATTTT.

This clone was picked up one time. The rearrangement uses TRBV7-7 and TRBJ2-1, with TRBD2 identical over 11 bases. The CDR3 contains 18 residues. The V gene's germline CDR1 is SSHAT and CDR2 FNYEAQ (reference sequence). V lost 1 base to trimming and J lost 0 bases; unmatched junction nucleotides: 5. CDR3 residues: CASSLVLAGVGSYNEQFF. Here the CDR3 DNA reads TGTGCCAGCAGCTTAGTACTAGCGGGAGTAGGCTCCTACAATGAGCAGTTCTTC.

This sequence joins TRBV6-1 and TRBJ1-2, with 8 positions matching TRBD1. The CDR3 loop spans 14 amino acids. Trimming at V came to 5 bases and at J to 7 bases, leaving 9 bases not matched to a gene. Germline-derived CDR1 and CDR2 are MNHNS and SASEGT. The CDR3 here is CASSLDRTGIGYTF. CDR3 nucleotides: TGTGCCAGCAGTTTAGATCGGACAGGGATTGGCTACACCTTC.

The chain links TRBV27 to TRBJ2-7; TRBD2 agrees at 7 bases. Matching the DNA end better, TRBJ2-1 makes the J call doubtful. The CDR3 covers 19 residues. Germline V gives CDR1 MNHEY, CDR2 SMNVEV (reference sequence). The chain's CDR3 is CASSIRAPGWLAEDNEQFF. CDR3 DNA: TGTGCCAGCAGTATCCGGGCCCCCGGGTGGCTAGCGGAAGACAATGAGCAGTTCTTC.

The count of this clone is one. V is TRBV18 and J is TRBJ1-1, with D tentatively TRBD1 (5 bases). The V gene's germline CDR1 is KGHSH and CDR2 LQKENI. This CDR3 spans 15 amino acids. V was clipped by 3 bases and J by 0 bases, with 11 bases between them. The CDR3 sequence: CASSPSGGVNTEAFF. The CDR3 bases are TGTGCCAGCTCACCTTCCGGGGGTGTGAACACTGAAGCTTTCTTT. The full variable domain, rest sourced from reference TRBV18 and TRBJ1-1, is NAGVMQNPRHLVRRRGQEARLRCSPMKGHSHVYWYRQLPEEGLKFMVYLQKENIIDESGMPKERFSAEFPKEGPSILRIQQVVRGDSAAYFCASSPSGGVNTEAFFGQGTRLTVV.

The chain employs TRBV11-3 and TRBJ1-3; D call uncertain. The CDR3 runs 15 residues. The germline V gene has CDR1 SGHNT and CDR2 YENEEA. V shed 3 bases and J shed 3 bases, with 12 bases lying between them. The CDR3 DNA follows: TGTGCCAGCAGCTTGTTGTCGGGGATTGGAAACACCATATATTTT. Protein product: CASSLLSGIGNTIYF.

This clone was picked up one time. CDR3 DNA: TGTGCCTGGAGTGTAACAGGGGCAGAGACCCAGTACTTC. Translated: CAWSVTGAETQYF. The V gene is TRBV30, the J gene TRBJ2-5; 7 bases match TRBD1. CDR3 length: 13 amino acids. Germline CDR1 reads GTSNPN; CDR2 reads SVGIG (reference sequence). Trimming at V came to 0 bases and at J to 4 bases, leaving 2 bases not matched to a gene.

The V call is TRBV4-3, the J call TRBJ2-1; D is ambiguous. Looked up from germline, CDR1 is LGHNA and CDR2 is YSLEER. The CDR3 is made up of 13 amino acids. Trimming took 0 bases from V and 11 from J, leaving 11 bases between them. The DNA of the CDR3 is TGCGCCAGCAGCCAAGATCCCCAACTTCAGCAGTTCTTC. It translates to CASSQDPQLQQFF.

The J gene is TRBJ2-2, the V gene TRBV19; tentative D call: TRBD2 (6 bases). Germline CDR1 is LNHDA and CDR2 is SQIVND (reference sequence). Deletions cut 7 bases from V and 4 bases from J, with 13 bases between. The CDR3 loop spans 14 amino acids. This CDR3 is CASTTRAGTGELFF. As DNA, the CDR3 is TGTGCCAGTACCACCAGAGCGGGCACCGGGGAGCTGTTTTTT.

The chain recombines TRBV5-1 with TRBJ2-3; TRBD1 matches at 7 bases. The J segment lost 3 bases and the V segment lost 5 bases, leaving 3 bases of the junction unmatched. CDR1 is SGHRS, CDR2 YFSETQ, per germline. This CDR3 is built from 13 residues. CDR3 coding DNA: TGCGCCAGCAGATCGACAGGGACAGATACGCAGTATTTT. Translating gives CASRSTGTDTQYF.

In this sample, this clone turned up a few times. CDR3 DNA: TGTGCCAGCAGCTTAATCCCCCGGGGCTCTGGAAACACCATATATTTT. Protein sequence: CASSLIPRGSGNTIYF. The chain has TRBV7-8 and TRBJ1-3; no firm D call. The CDR3 has 16 residues. Germline-derived CDR1 and CDR2 are SGHVS and FQNEAQ. Trimming shortened V by 2 bases and J by 0 bases, and 11 bases separated the two germline ends. The entire variable domain, with the rest obtained from reference TRBV7-8 and TRBJ1-3, is as follows: GAGVSQSPRYKVAKRGQDVALRCDPISGHVSLFWYQQALGQGPEFLTYFQNEAQLDKSGLPSDRFFAERPEGSVSTLKIQRTQQEDSAVYLCASSLIPRGSGNTIYFGEGSWLTVV.

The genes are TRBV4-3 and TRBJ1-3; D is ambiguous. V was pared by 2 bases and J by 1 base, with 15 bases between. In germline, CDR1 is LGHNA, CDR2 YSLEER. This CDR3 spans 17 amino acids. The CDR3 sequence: CASSQNDAFSSGNTIYF. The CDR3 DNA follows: TGCGCCAGCAGCCAAAACGATGCGTTCTCTTCTGGAAACACCATATATTTT.

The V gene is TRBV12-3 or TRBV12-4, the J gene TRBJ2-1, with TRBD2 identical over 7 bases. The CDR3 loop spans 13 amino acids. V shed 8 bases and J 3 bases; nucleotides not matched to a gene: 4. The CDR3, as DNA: TGTGCCAGCGGGGGGGGGTACTACAATGAGCAGTTCTTC. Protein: CASGGGYYNEQFF.

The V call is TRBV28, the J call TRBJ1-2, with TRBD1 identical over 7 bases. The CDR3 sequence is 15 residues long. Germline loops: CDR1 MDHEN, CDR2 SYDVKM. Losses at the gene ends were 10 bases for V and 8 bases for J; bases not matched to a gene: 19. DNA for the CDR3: TGTGCCACCCGAGACAGGGCAAACCTCCTGAAAGGCTACACCTTC. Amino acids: CATRDRANLLKGYTF.

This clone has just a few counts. The CDR3 sequence: CSVGQGENSPLHF. The CDR3 region has the DNA TGCAGCGTTGGACAGGGGGAAAATTCACCCCTCCACTTT. The gene calls are TRBV29-1 and TRBJ1-6; 9 positions match TRBD1. V shed 4 bases and J 7 bases; nucleotides not matched to a gene: 2. Germline CDR1 reads SQVTM; CDR2 reads ANQGSEA. CDR3 length equals 13 residues.

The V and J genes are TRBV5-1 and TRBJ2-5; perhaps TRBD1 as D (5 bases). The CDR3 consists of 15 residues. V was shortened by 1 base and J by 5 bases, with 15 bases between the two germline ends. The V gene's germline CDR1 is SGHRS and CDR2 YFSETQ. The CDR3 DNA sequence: TGCGCCAGCAGCTTGTTAGGGGCGGAATGGGAGACCCAGTACTTC. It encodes CASSLLGAEWETQYF.

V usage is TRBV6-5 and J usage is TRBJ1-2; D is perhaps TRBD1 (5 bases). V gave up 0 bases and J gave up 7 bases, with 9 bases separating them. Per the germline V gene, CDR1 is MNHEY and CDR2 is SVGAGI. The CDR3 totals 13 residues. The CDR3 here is CASSYSLGAGYTF. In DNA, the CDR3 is TGTGCCAGCAGTTACTCGTTAGGGGCTGGCTACACCTTC.

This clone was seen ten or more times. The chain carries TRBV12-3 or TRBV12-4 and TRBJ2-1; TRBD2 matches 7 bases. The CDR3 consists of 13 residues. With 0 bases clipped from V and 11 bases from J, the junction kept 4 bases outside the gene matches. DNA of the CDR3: TGTGCCAGCAGTTTAGCGGGAGGGTATCAGCAGTTCTTC. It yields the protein CASSLAGGYQQFF.

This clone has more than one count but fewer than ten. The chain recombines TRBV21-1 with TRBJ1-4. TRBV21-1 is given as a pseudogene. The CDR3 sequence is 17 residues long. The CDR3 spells CASSKEVLEAGREKLFF. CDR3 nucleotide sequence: TGTGCCAGCAGCAAAGAGGTTTTAGAGGCAGGGAGGGAAAAACTGTTTTTT.

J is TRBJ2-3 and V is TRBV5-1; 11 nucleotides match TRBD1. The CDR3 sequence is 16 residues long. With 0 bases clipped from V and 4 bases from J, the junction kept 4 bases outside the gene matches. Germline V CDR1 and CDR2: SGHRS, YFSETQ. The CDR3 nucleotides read TGCGCCAGCAGCTTGGACCGGGACAGGGGGGCAGATACGCAGTATTTT. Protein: CASSLDRDRGADTQYF.

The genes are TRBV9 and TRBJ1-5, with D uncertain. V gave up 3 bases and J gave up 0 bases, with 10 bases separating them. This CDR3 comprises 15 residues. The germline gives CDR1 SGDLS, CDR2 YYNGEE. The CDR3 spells CASSADWNSNQPQHF. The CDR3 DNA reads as TGTGCCAGCAGCGCCGACTGGAATAGCAATCAGCCCCAGCATTTT.

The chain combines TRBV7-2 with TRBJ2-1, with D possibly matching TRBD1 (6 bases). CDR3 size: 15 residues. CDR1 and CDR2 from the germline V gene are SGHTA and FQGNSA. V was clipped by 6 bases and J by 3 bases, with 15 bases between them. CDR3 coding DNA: TGTGCCAGCAGTGTAGCTAGGGGGAACTACAATGAGCAGTTCTTC. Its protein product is CASSVARGNYNEQFF.